The TCR beta chain under discussion was sequenced for a study of T cells after somatic rescue of genetic block. V was clipped by 8 bases and J by 4 bases; unmatched bases: 21. This CDR3 comprises 19 residues. Germline CDR1 is SNHLY and CDR2 is FYNNEI. TCRdb keeps only in-frame clones here, not all; method: immunoSEQ multiplex PCR. This table holds about 88,000 clones, about 87% found once. The sequence was obtained from a woman between 18 and 29 years old. The rearrangement links TRBV2 to TRBJ2-1; 9 nucleotides align to TRBD2. Sequencing used peripheral blood mononuclear cells (PBMCs). The CDR3: CASRLWGFPLSGRYNEQFF. The CDR3 DNA reads TGTGCCAGCCGTCTTTGGGGGTTCCCTCTAAGCGGGAGGTACAATGAGCAGTTCTTC.